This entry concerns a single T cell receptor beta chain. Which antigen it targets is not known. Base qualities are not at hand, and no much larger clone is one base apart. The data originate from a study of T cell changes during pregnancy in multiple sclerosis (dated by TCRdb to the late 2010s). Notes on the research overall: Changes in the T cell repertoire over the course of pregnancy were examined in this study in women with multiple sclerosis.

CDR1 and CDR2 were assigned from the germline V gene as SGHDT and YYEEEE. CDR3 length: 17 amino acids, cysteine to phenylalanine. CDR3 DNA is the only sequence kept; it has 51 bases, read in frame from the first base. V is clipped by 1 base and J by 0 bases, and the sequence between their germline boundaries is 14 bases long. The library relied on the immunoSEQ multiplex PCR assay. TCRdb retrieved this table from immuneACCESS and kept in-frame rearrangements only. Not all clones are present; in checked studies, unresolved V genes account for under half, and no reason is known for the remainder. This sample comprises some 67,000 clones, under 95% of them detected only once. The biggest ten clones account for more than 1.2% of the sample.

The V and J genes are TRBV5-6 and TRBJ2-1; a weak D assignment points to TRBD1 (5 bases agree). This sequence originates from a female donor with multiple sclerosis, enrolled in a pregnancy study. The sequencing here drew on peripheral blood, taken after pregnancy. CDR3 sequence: CASSLWGRMSSYNEQFF. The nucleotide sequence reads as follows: TGTGCCAGCAGCTTGTGGGGCAGAATGAGCTCCTACAATGAGCAGTTCTTC.